Below, 30 T cell receptor beta chains from the same sample are listed, as sequenced in a study of T-cell reconstitution after alpha-beta-depleted transplantation in children. This sample's TCRbeta library carried unique molecular identifier barcodes. TCRdb itself ran the PCR reads through MiXCR, one entry per CDR3 protein. The table includes a few hundred thousand distinct CDR3 sequences, 20% to 30% detected once. This specimen consisted of PBMCs, obtained before TCRalphabeta/CD19-depleted stem cell transplant. The receptors stem from a boy under two years old with Wiskott-Aldrich syndrome, due to receive a stem cell transplant.

The rearrangement uses TRBV5-1 and TRBJ2-5; the match to TRBD1 covers 7 bases. The V gene end was trimmed by 8 bases and the J gene end by 4 bases; junction bases not matched to a gene: 2. The CDR3 sequence is 11 residues long. Germline CDR1 reads SGHRS; CDR2 reads YFSETQ. Written as DNA, the CDR3 is TGCGCCAGTAGACAGGGAGAGACCCAGTACTTC. Translated: CASRQGETQYF. Based on the CDR3 plus reference TRBV5-1 and TRBJ2-5, the full variable domain is KAGVTQTPRYLIKTRGQQVTLSCSPISGHRSVSWYQQTPGQGLQFLFEYFSETQRNKGNFPGRFSGRQFSNSRSEMNVSTLELGDSALYLCASRQGETQYFGPGTRLLVL.

The genes are TRBV29-1 and TRBJ2-3; D uncertain. The CDR3 contains 16 residues. The germline V gene encodes CDR1 SQVTM and CDR2 ANQGSEA. Trimming stripped 6 bases from V and 2 bases from J, with 21 bases between. This CDR3 reads CSVILAQEGTTDTQYF. As DNA, the CDR3 is TGCAGCGTCATCCTCGCCCAGGAAGGAACCACAGATACGCAGTATTTT.

This clonotype was counted only a few times. CDR3 sequence (DNA): TGCAGCGTTGTAGTACAGGGGGCGAACACTGAAGCTTTCTTT. The encoded protein is CSVVVQGANTEAFF. The V gene is TRBV29-1, the J gene TRBJ1-1; TRBD1 matches 9 bases. CDR3 length equals 14 residues. The V gene's germline CDR1 is SQVTM and CDR2 ANQGSEA. With 4 bases clipped from V and 1 base from J, the junction kept 4 bases outside the gene matches. The entire variable domain, with the rest obtained from reference TRBV29-1 and TRBJ1-1, is as follows: SAVISQKPSRDICQRGTSLTIQCQVDSQVTMMFWYRQQPGQSLTLIATANQGSEATYESGFVIDKFPISRPNLTFSTLTVSNMSPEDSSIYLCSVVVQGANTEAFFGQGTRLTVV.

This clonotype has only a few counts. This chain uses TRBV5-6 with TRBJ1-4; 8 bases map to TRBD1. CDR3 length: 15 amino acids. The germline V gene has CDR1 SGHDT and CDR2 YYEEEE. Unmatched junction bases numbered 2, after V lost 0 bases and J lost 4 bases. The DNA for the CDR3 is TGTGCCAGCAGCTTGGGGACAGGGTATAATGAAAAACTGTTTTTT. It encodes CASSLGTGYNEKLFF.

This clonotype was seen a handful of times. The V call is TRBV5-1, the J call TRBJ2-5; D not resolved. This CDR3 is 16 amino acids long. V was pared by 0 bases and J by 4 bases, with 16 bases between. Germline lookup yields CDR1 SGHRS and CDR2 YFSETQ. In DNA form, the CDR3 reads TGCGCCAGCAGCTTGGGGCGTACAGTTGGCTTAGAGACCCAGTACTTC. Amino acid sequence: CASSLGRTVGLETQYF. The complete variable domain, with remaining parts taken from reference TRBV5-1 and TRBJ2-5, reads KAGVTQTPRYLIKTRGQQVTLSCSPISGHRSVSWYQQTPGQGLQFLFEYFSETQRNKGNFPGRFSGRQFSNSRSEMNVSTLELGDSALYLCASSLGRTVGLETQYFGPGTRLLVL.

This chain joins TRBV6-5 and TRBJ2-5, with D perhaps given as TRBD1 or TRBD2 (5 bases each). The V gene's germline CDR1 is MNHEY and CDR2 SVGAGI. V dropped 6 bases and J dropped 3 bases, with 8 bases sitting between them. This CDR3 is built from 12 residues. Here the CDR3 reads CASRGPEETQYF. The CDR3 nucleotides are TGTGCCAGCAGGGGACCTGAAGAGACCCAGTACTTC.

This chain joins TRBV28 and TRBJ2-1; perhaps D is TRBD1 or TRBD2 (7 bases each). Germline CDR1 and CDR2: MDHEN and SYDVKM. This CDR3 has 18 amino acids. V was cut by 7 bases and J by 4 bases, with 26 bases left in between. The CDR3, as DNA: TGTGCCAGCAAGGTTGGGGGGGTTGGGAGGGGGCTATACAATGAGCAGTTCTTC. It encodes CASKVGGVGRGLYNEQFF. Full variable domain (remainder filled in from reference TRBV28 and TRBJ2-1): DVKVTQSSRYLVKRTGEKVFLECVQDMDHENMFWYRQDPGLGLRLIYFSYDVKMKEKGDIPEGYSVSREKKERFSLILESASTNQTSMYLCASKVGGVGRGLYNEQFFGPGTRLTVL.

The chain recombines TRBV5-1 with TRBJ2-5; 12 bases align to TRBD2. The ends lost 2 bases at V and 4 bases at J; junction bases unmatched: 6. Germline values: CDR1 SGHRS, CDR2 YFSETQ. The CDR3 runs to 16 residues. The DNA for the CDR3 is TGCGCCAGCAGCTTCCTAGCGGGAGGGCCTAGAGAGACCCAGTACTTC. This encodes CASSFLAGGPRETQYF. Together with reference TRBV5-1 and TRBJ2-5, the CDR3 gives the full variable domain: KAGVTQTPRYLIKTRGQQVTLSCSPISGHRSVSWYQQTPGQGLQFLFEYFSETQRNKGNFPGRFSGRQFSNSRSEMNVSTLELGDSALYLCASSFLAGGPRETQYFGPGTRLLVL.

This clonotype was recorded only once. This chain uses TRBV12-3 or TRBV12-4 with TRBJ1-2, with D unresolved. CDR3 size: 15 residues. Trimming cost V 6 bases and J 6 bases, with 20 bases left between them. In DNA, the CDR3 is TGTGCCAGCAGAGATAGGACCGCCCAATTGCATGGCTACACCTTC. Protein sequence: CASRDRTAQLHGYTF.

This clonotype was counted only a few times. The chain joins TRBV15 to TRBJ2-7, with 7 positions matching TRBD2. V was clipped by 8 bases and J by 3 bases; unmatched bases: 1. Germline V lookup: CDR1 LNHNV, CDR2 YYDKDF (reference sequence). This CDR3 contains 11 residues. CDR3 sequence (DNA): TGTGCCACCCAGCGGGGCTACGAGCAGTACTTC. Translation gives CATQRGYEQYF. The variable domain in full, with the rest retrieved from reference TRBV15 and TRBJ2-7, is DAMVIQNPRYQVTQFGKPVTLSCSQTLNHNVMYWYQQKSSQAPKLLFHYYDKDFNNEADTPDNFQSRRPNTSFCFLDIRSPGLGDTAMYLCATQRGYEQYFGPGTRLTVT.

This clonotype has just one count. The chain couples TRBV5-1 to TRBJ2-3; the match to TRBD2 covers 9 bases. Looked up from germline, CDR1 is SGHRS and CDR2 is YFSETQ. This CDR3 has 17 amino acids. J lost 5 bases, V lost 0 bases, and 10 bases had no gene match. CDR3 loop: CASSLALTSGPKDTQYF. The CDR3 DNA is TGCGCCAGCAGCTTGGCTTTGACTAGCGGTCCCAAAGATACGCAGTATTTT.

This clonotype was detected a few times. V usage is TRBV12-3 or TRBV12-4 and J usage is TRBJ2-1; 8 nucleotides match TRBD2. The CDR3 spans 16 residues. V shed 4 bases and J 4 bases; nucleotides not matched to a gene: 9. CDR3 DNA sequence: TGTGCCAGCAGTTGGGTAGCGGGATGGGGATACAATGAGCAGTTCTTC. Translating gives CASSWVAGWGYNEQFF.

A few counts support this clonotype. CDR3 in DNA: TGTGCCAGCAGCTTGGGGCGGGAGGCAAGCTATGGCTACACCTTC. It is translated as CASSLGREASYGYTF. The chain carries TRBV5-5 and TRBJ1-2, with D hard to call. The CDR3 length is 15 residues. The germline V gene encodes CDR1 SGHKS and CDR2 YYEKEE (reference sequence). V lost 0 bases and J 4 bases, leaving 13 bases between the germline ends. The variable domain in full, completed from reference TRBV5-5 and TRBJ1-2, reads DAGVTQSPTHLIKTRGQQVTLRCSPISGHKSVSWYQQVLGQGPQFIFQYYEKEERGRGNFPDRFSARQFPNYSSELNVNALLLGDSALYLCASSLGREASYGYTFGSGTRLTVV.

The V and J genes are TRBV20-1 and TRBJ2-7; 7 bases are a match to TRBD1. The germline V gene encodes CDR1 DFQATT and CDR2 SNEGSKA (reference sequence). This CDR3 comprises 12 residues. The J segment lost 7 bases and the V segment lost 5 bases, leaving 8 bases of the junction unmatched. CDR3 DNA: TGCAGTGCTGAGGAACAGGGGCGGGAGCAGTACTTC. The encoded protein is CSAEEQGREQYF.

The rearrangement joins TRBV12-3 or TRBV12-4 to TRBJ1-1, with D uncertain. This CDR3 spans 12 amino acids. Trimming removed 7 bases at V and 0 bases at J, with 6 bases between. CDR3 loop: CASTIMNTEAFF. CDR3 nucleotide sequence: TGTGCCAGCACCATTATGAACACTGAAGCTTTCTTT.

The rearrangement joins TRBV7-9 to TRBJ1-6; D call uncertain. Germline CDR1 and CDR2: SEHNR and FQNEAQ (reference sequence). Trimming removed 7 bases from V and 4 bases from J, with 5 bases in between. The CDR3 totals 12 residues. CDR3 sequence: CASKGYNSPLHF. CDR3 DNA sequence: TGTGCCAGCAAGGGTTATAATTCACCCCTCCACTTT. Full variable domain (remainder filled in from reference TRBV7-9 and TRBJ1-6): DTGVSQNPRHKITKRGQNVTFRCDPISEHNRLYWYRQTLGQGPEFLTYFQNEAQLEKSRLLSDRFSAERPKGSFSTLEIQRTEQGDSAMYLCASKGYNSPLHFGNGTRLTVT.

The chain recombines TRBV11-2 with TRBJ2-1; D ambiguous. This CDR3 is 16 amino acids long. CDR1 is SGHAT and CDR2 is FQNNGV in the germline V gene. The V end was cut by 3 bases, the J end by 8 bases, with 20 bases between. The CDR3 nucleotides read TGTGCCAGCAGCTTTAGATCAGTAGAAGAGAGCGATGAGCAGTTCTTC. It translates to CASSFRSVEESDEQFF.

This chain uses TRBV30 with TRBJ2-3; 7 bases match TRBD2. V shed 4 bases, J shed 5 bases, and the junction held 12 bases outside the gene matches. The CDR3 is 15 amino acids. Germline CDR1 reads GTSNPN; CDR2 reads SVGIG (reference sequence). The CDR3 is CAWTKGAGEGDTQYF. The CDR3 bases are TGTGCCTGGACCAAAGGGGCGGGAGAAGGAGATACGCAGTATTTT.

This clonotype has a handful of counts. The rearrangement uses TRBV5-1 and TRBJ2-1; D is unclear. There are 15 residues in the CDR3. Trimming left V 2 bases short and J 1 base short, with 10 bases between. Per the germline V gene, CDR1 is SGHRS and CDR2 is YFSETQ. CDR3 bases: TGCGCCAGCAGCTTAGTCTTTCCATCCTACAATGAGCAGTTCTTC. As protein: CASSLVFPSYNEQFF.

The V and J genes are TRBV5-5 and TRBJ2-7; possibly TRBD1 for D (5 bases). Trimming left V 4 bases short and J 5 bases short, with 10 bases between. Germline CDR1 reads SGHKS; CDR2 reads YYEKEE (reference sequence). The CDR3 runs 12 residues. The CDR3 region has the DNA TGTGCCAGCAGCCCGGAGACAGACGAGCAGTACTTC. Protein product: CASSPETDEQYF.

The chain has TRBV5-1 and TRBJ2-3; 12 positions match TRBD2. Germline trimming cut 2 bases from V and 5 bases from J; bases unmatched to any gene: 3. The CDR3 runs to 15 residues. The germline gives CDR1 SGHRS, CDR2 YFSETQ. CDR3 sequence: CASSFRLAGEDTQYF. The CDR3 region has the DNA TGCGCCAGCAGCTTTAGACTAGCGGGAGAAGATACGCAGTATTTT. Using reference TRBV5-1 and TRBJ2-3 for the parts outside the CDR3, the full variable domain is KAGVTQTPRYLIKTRGQQVTLSCSPISGHRSVSWYQQTPGQGLQFLFEYFSETQRNKGNFPGRFSGRQFSNSRSEMNVSTLELGDSALYLCASSFRLAGEDTQYFGPGTRLTVL.

This clonotype was detected only a few times. This chain connects TRBV27 to TRBJ2-5, with 12 bases fitting TRBD2. Trimming took 3 bases from V and 6 from J; bases not matched to a gene: 11. Germline V lookup: CDR1 MNHEY, CDR2 SMNVEV (reference sequence). The CDR3 loop spans 17 amino acids. Here the CDR3 DNA reads TGTGCCAGCAGTTTGCGCCTAGCGGGAGGGCCGGTACAGACCCAGTACTTC. As protein: CASSLRLAGGPVQTQYF.

This sequence joins TRBV29-1 and TRBJ2-7, with D possibly being TRBD2 (6 bases). The CDR3 length is 13 residues. Trimming removed 4 bases at V and 0 bases at J, with 10 bases between. The V gene's germline CDR1 is SQVTM and CDR2 ANQGSEA. The CDR3 is CSVVGGVSYEQYF. The CDR3, as DNA: TGCAGCGTTGTCGGCGGGGTCTCCTACGAGCAGTACTTC.

This clonotype has only a few counts. The chain links TRBV29-1 to TRBJ2-1; possible D gene TRBD2, 6 bases. V shed 2 bases and J shed 5 bases, with 10 bases lying between them. The CDR3 is 13 residues long. CDR1 and CDR2 (germline): SQVTM, ANQGSEA. The CDR3 here is CSVESGLNNEQFF. In nucleotides, the CDR3 is TGCAGCGTTGAATCGGGACTCAACAATGAGCAGTTCTTC.

This clonotype was observed a few times. The chain joins TRBV7-2 to TRBJ2-2; 7 nucleotides match TRBD1. The germline gives CDR1 SGHTA, CDR2 FQGNSA. The CDR3 totals 14 residues. With 2 bases clipped from V and 7 bases from J, the junction kept 4 bases outside the gene matches. The CDR3 here is CASSLKGGVGELFF. CDR3 DNA sequence: TGTGCCAGCAGCTTAAAAGGGGGCGTCGGGGAGCTGTTTTTT.

V gene TRBV12-3 or TRBV12-4 combines with J gene TRBJ2-1; perhaps TRBD2 as D (6 bases). CDR3 length equals 14 residues. Deletions cut 0 bases from V and 4 bases from J, with 7 bases between. The CDR3 protein is CASSLAEGYNEQFF. The CDR3 DNA reads TGTGCCAGCAGTTTAGCGGAGGGGTACAATGAGCAGTTCTTC.

A few counts support this clonotype. This rearrangement joins TRBV28 to TRBJ1-3; D gene unclear. CDR3 length equals 15 residues. From germline, CDR1 is MDHEN and CDR2 SYDVKM. V lost 2 bases and J lost 2, with 10 bases in between. CDR3 bases: TGTGCCAGCAGTTTAGACGGAGTTCCTGGAAACACCATATATTTT. Translated, it gives CASSLDGVPGNTIYF.

This clonotype appeared a few times. This chain links TRBV6-5 with TRBJ2-2, with D possibly TRBD1 on 6 matching bases. Trimming removed 2 bases from V and 2 bases from J, with 15 bases in between. CDR1 MNHEY and CDR2 SVGAGI come from the germline V gene. The CDR3 is 17 amino acids. CDR3 amino acids: CASSYRLRGFNTGELFF. CDR3 in DNA: TGTGCCAGCAGTTACCGCCTCAGGGGATTCAACACCGGGGAGCTGTTTTTT.

The rearrangement links TRBV18 to TRBJ2-5, with 12 bases fitting TRBD2. CDR1 is KGHSH and CDR2 is LQKENI in the germline V gene. The CDR3 covers 15 residues. J gave up 0 bases and V 5 bases, and 1 base lay outside the gene matches. CDR3 DNA: TGTGCCAGCTCAGGACTAGCGGGGAACCAAGAGACCCAGTACTTC. Encoded protein: CASSGLAGNQETQYF.

The genes are TRBV5-1 and TRBJ2-5; D is uncertain. CDR1 is SGHRS, CDR2 YFSETQ, per germline. Trimming took off 0 bases at V and 5 bases at J, with 14 bases between the two ends. The CDR3 consists of 15 residues. The CDR3 loop reads CASSLGNTLGETQYF. As DNA, the CDR3 is TGCGCCAGCAGCTTGGGGAATACCCTCGGGGAGACCCAGTACTTC. The variable domain in full, with the rest retrieved from reference TRBV5-1 and TRBJ2-5, is KAGVTQTPRYLIKTRGQQVTLSCSPISGHRSVSWYQQTPGQGLQFLFEYFSETQRNKGNFPGRFSGRQFSNSRSEMNVSTLELGDSALYLCASSLGNTLGETQYFGPGTRLLVL.